The 22 T cell receptor beta chains in this list originate from one sample, sequenced in a study of shared clonotypes between healthy human individuals. Sequencing was performed with immunoSEQ multiplex PCR; in TCRdb, only in-frame clones are kept and a portion is missing. This table has 2 million to 2.5 million clones, about nine tenths appearing once. Sequences were obtained from naive CD4+ T cells from PBMCs. Stated subset: CD45RA+ positively selected. The source of these receptors is a man between 18 and 35 years old in good health. Some clones in this sample may be carry-over from other donors' samples.

The chain recombines TRBV29-1 with TRBJ2-5; TRBD2 agrees at 10 bases. V lost 5 bases and J lost 5; bases outside the gene matches: 17. The CDR3 has 17 residues. Germline CDR1 reads SQVTM; CDR2 reads ANQGSEA. The CDR3 loop is CSVPVLAGDWGSETQYF. The CDR3 bases are TGCAGCGTTCCCGTTCTAGCGGGAGATTGGGGGTCTGAGACCCAGTACTTC.

The rearrangement joins TRBV6-1 to TRBJ2-2; 8 nucleotides line up with TRBD1. The CDR3 contains 14 residues. The germline V gene encodes CDR1 MNHNS and CDR2 SASEGT. The CDR3 DNA reads as TGTACAAAGCCGGGACAGGCTAACACCGGGGAGCTGTTTTTT. Amino acids: CTKPGQANTGELFF.

The chain combines TRBV7-6 with TRBJ1-5; no reliable D call. CDR3 size: 13 residues. From germline, CDR1 is SGHVS and CDR2 FNYEAQ. V lost 8 bases, J lost 5 bases, and 13 bases lay in between. The CDR3 DNA sequence: TGTGCCAGCGGGAACGTGGGCGATCAGCCCCAGCATTTT. Its translation is CASGNVGDQPQHF.

The rearrangement links TRBV21-1 to TRBJ2-7; TRBD2, the table's D call, lacks a check against the DNA. TRBV21-1 is an annotated pseudogene. The CDR3 is 15 residues long. CDR3: CASKIGEGNFYEQYF. CDR3 nucleotides: TGTGCCAGCAAAATTGGTGAGGGAAACTTTTACGAGCAGTACTTC.

In nucleotides, the CDR3 is TGTGCCAGCAGCCCCTTTCCGGGACAGGGGTCTGACGAGCAGTACTTC. Protein product: CASSPFPGQGSDEQYF. The chain combines TRBV6-6 with TRBJ2-7, with 10 bases aligning to TRBD1. CDR1 MNHNY and CDR2 SVGAGI come from the germline V gene (reference sequence). The CDR3 covers 16 residues. With V trimmed by 6 bases and J by 5 bases, 13 bases remained unmatched.

The J gene is TRBJ2-7, the V gene TRBV5-1; a possible D gene is TRBD1 (7 bases). The germline CDR1 and CDR2 sequences are SGHRS and YFSETQ. This CDR3 comprises 15 residues. The V end lost 0 bases, the J end lost 1 base, and 11 bases lay between the germline ends. The CDR3 is CASSLETGRSYEQYF. CDR3 coding DNA: TGCGCCAGCAGCTTGGAGACAGGGAGGTCCTACGAGCAGTACTTC. The full variable domain, with the rest looked up from reference TRBV5-1 and TRBJ2-7, is KAGVTQTPRYLIKTRGQQVTLSCSPISGHRSVSWYQQTPGQGLQFLFEYFSETQRNKGNFPGRFSGRQFSNSRSEMNVSTLELGDSALYLCASSLETGRSYEQYFGPGTRLTVT.

As concerns this clone: This specimen includes other DNA sequences encoding the same CDR3. The chain joins TRBV7-8 to TRBJ1-2; no definite D call. The CDR3 covers 12 residues. The V end was cut by 5 bases, the J end by 4 bases, with 8 bases between. Germline V gene data show CDR1 as SGHVS and CDR2 as FQNEAQ. In DNA form, the CDR3 reads TGTGCCAGCAGCCTCGACGGCTATGGCTACACCTTC. The encoded protein is CASSLDGYGYTF.

This rearrangement joins TRBV5-6 to TRBJ2-3, with a possible D match to TRBD2 (5 bases). CDR3 length: 14 amino acids. Per germline, CDR1 SGHDT and CDR2 YYEEEE. V lost 4 bases and J lost 6, with 15 bases in between. The CDR3 coding sequence is TGTGCCAGCAGCCAGGACTTGAAAGAGGATACGCAGTATTTT. Translation gives CASSQDLKEDTQYF.

The V call is TRBV11-2, the J call TRBJ1-5; D gene unclear. There are 15 residues in the CDR3. Trimming removed 1 base from V and 2 bases from J, with 9 bases in between. Germline loops: CDR1 SGHAT, CDR2 FQNNGV. The CDR3 DNA reads TGTGCCAGCAGCTTAGCGAAAGAGGGCAATCAGCCCCAGCATTTT. Translation gives CASSLAKEGNQPQHF. The whole variable domain, filled in from reference TRBV11-2 and TRBJ1-5, reads EAGVAQSPRYKIIEKRQSVAFWCNPISGHATLYWYQQILGQGPKLLIQFQNNGVVDDSQLPKDRFSAERLKGVDSTLKIQPAKLEDSAVYLCASSLAKEGNQPQHFGDGTRLSIL.

The chain recombines TRBV10-3 with TRBJ2-2, with D tentatively TRBD1 (6 bases). This CDR3 has 19 amino acids. Germline V gives CDR1 ENHRY, CDR2 SYGVKD. The V and J ends lost 10 bases and 0 bases respectively, with 27 bases between them. The CDR3 region is CATGPPGTTTYANTGELFF. CDR3 nucleotides: TGTGCCACTGGGCCTCCCGGGACAACAACGTACGCGAACACCGGGGAGCTGTTTTTT.

This chain uses TRBV12-5 with TRBJ2-3; no definite D call. The V end was cut by 5 bases, the J end by 0 bases, with 9 bases between. Germline loops: CDR1 LGHNT, CDR2 FRNRAP. The CDR3 covers 14 residues. The CDR3, as DNA: TGTGCTAGTGGTCTGAGTGCTAGCACAGATACGCAGTATTTT. Protein: CASGLSASTDTQYF.

This rearrangement joins TRBV30 to TRBJ2-1, with D perhaps matching TRBD2 (5 bases). Trimming pared 0 bases from V and 7 bases from J, leaving 10 bases between. The CDR3 totals 13 residues. Germline CDR1 is GTSNPN and CDR2 is SVGIG (reference sequence). CDR3 in amino acids: CAWSVLGQNEQFF. The CDR3, as DNA: TGTGCCTGGAGTGTACTAGGGCAAAATGAGCAGTTCTTC.

The chain employs TRBV4-1 and TRBJ2-3; D possibly uses TRBD1 or TRBD2 (6 bases each). CDR3 length: 15 amino acids. Germline V lookup: CDR1 MGHRA, CDR2 YSYEKL. Trimming took 8 bases from V and 6 from J, leaving 21 bases between them. The CDR3 DNA is TGCGCCAGCGGCCGGGGGCTAGGCCCCGGGGATACGCAGTATTTT. Amino acids: CASGRGLGPGDTQYF.

The chain links TRBV9 to TRBJ1-4, with 9 positions matching TRBD1. The CDR3 is made up of 15 amino acids. Per the germline V gene, CDR1 is SGDLS and CDR2 is YYNGEE. Trimming took 4 bases from V and 8 from J; bases not matched to a gene: 9. CDR3 residues: CASSTGQGLWEKLFF. In DNA, the CDR3 is TGTGCCAGCAGCACTGGACAGGGGCTCTGGGAAAAACTGTTTTTT.

The CDR3 loop is CAISADEDYGYTF. CDR3 coding DNA: TGTGCCATCAGTGCGGACGAAGACTATGGCTACACCTTC. The chain combines TRBV10-3 with TRBJ1-2; no clear D. Germline loops: CDR1 ENHRY, CDR2 SYGVKD. The CDR3 totals 13 residues. V lost 4 bases, J lost 3 bases, and 9 bases lay in between.

The rearrangement joins TRBV5-1 to TRBJ2-1; maybe TRBD2 (6 bases). This CDR3 has 16 residues. V was pared by 0 bases and J by 3 bases, with 13 bases between. Germline CDR1 SGHRS, CDR2 YFSETQ. The CDR3: CASSLDGSGVYNEQFF. The CDR3 DNA follows: TGCGCCAGCAGCTTGGACGGTAGCGGAGTCTACAATGAGCAGTTCTTC.

This chain connects TRBV25-1 to TRBJ1-2; D gene uncertain. CDR1 and CDR2 (germline): MGHDK, SYGVNS. CDR3 length: 13 amino acids. Trimming left V 6 bases short and J 3 bases short, with 11 bases between. CDR3 loop: CASSPMEDYGYTF. The CDR3 coding sequence is TGTGCCAGCAGCCCCATGGAGGACTATGGCTACACCTTC.

The chain is built from TRBV20-1 and TRBJ2-3; D is undetermined. Trimming left V 7 bases short and J 4 bases short, with 9 bases between. This CDR3 contains 11 residues. The V gene's germline CDR1 is DFQATT and CDR2 SNEGSKA (reference sequence). CDR3 residues: CSVEGSDTQYF. CDR3 nucleotides: TGCAGTGTAGAAGGGTCAGATACGCAGTATTTT.

This clone was counted a single time. V and J are TRBV7-9 and TRBJ2-1; D perhaps matches TRBD2 (6 bases). CDR3 length: 14 amino acids. Germline V gene lookup returns CDR1 SEHNR and CDR2 FQNEAQ (reference sequence). V lost 7 bases and J 7 bases, leaving 17 bases between the germline ends. In DNA, the CDR3 is TGTGCCAGCACCTTCTTCGGGAGCGGAAATGAGCAGTTCTTC. This translates into CASTFFGSGNEQFF.

The chain joins TRBV14 to TRBJ2-1; 13 nucleotides line up with TRBD2. The V gene's germline CDR1 is SGHDN and CDR2 FVKESK. This CDR3 is 15 amino acids long. After removal of 3 bases from V and 11 bases from J, the junction contained 7 bases not matched to a gene. In DNA, the CDR3 is TGTGCCAGCAGCCACGGGACTAGCGGGGCCAACCAGCAGTTCTTC. Encoded protein: CASSHGTSGANQQFF.

In the case of this clone: Within the sample, other DNA sequences also encode this same CDR3. The chain has TRBV5-1 and TRBJ1-4, with a weak D call TRBD1 (6 bases). The germline V gene encodes CDR1 SGHRS and CDR2 YFSETQ. The CDR3 is 13 amino acids. Trimming took off 0 bases at V and 8 bases at J, with 8 bases between the two ends. The CDR3 sequence is CASSLEGGEKLFF. The CDR3 coding sequence is TGCGCCAGCAGCTTGGAGGGGGGAGAAAAACTGTTTTTT.

The rearrangement joins TRBV30 to TRBJ2-1, with D uncertain. The germline V and J ends were trimmed by 3 bases and 9 bases, with 15 bases remaining between them. The CDR3 length is 13 residues. CDR1 and CDR2 (germline): GTSNPN, SVGIG (reference sequence). CDR3 region: CAWRLQNRGEQFF. Here the CDR3 DNA reads TGTGCCTGGAGACTCCAGAATAGAGGTGAGCAGTTCTTC.